This TCR beta chain was captured by sequencing in a study of blood T cell repertoires in COVID-19. Study overall: Specimens from acute and convalescent COVID-19 originated in the United States, Italy and Spain. In each case, the material was cDNA or gDNA derived from T cells, B-cell-depleted T cells, or PBMCs.

In the source study's methods: Reference gene primers were amplified, and this amplification served to estimate nucleated cell counts. The data were produced by immunoSEQ multiplex PCR, yet TCRdb's version contains in-frame clones alone and is incomplete. Clone size and the V and J calls come from that table; the DNA yielded D and trimming. The sample holds approximately 150,000 clones; roughly 88% are singletons and the top ten take roughly 7.9%. From germline, CDR1 is SGHVS and CDR2 FNYEAQ. V lost 2 bases to trimming and J lost 4 bases, with 14 bases between them. The CDR3 runs to 15 residues. The rearrangement links TRBV7-6 to TRBJ1-1; D is undetermined. This TCR was recovered from a woman in her 50s in a cohort sampled during active or convalescent COVID-19. Sample: peripheral blood. The CDR3 DNA reads TGTGCCAGCAGCTTACAGGAGGGCTCGGGCACTGAAGCTTTCTTT. Translating it yields CASSLQEGSGTEAFF.